This T cell receptor beta chain was sequenced in a study of T cell repertoires in cytomegalovirus infection. Using its own MiXCR run on the reads, TCRdb lists one record per CDR3 protein. This sample yields approximately 910,000 distinct CDR3 sequences, of which less than 35% are seen a single time; roughly an eighth belongs to the top ten. With respect to this clonotype: The antigen is not known. A much more abundant neighbour one base away suggests this may be a read error.

This CDR3 contains 14 residues. Germline CDR1 is SGHVS and CDR2 is FQNEAQ. The chain uses TRBV7-8 and TRBJ2-7; TRBD2 is a possible D gene (5 bases). This clonotype was sampled from a human donor in good health (CMV status not recorded). Some clones in this sample may be carry-over from other donors' samples. The sample in question was cultured CD8+ T cells from PBMCs, obtained from culture after CMV antigen stimulation. CDR3 coding DNA: TGTGCCAGCAGATTAGGAAGGGAGTACGACGAGCAGTACTTC. This sequence encodes CASRLGREYDEQYF.